Presented here are 25 T cell receptor beta chains from one specimen sequenced in a study of T-cell reconstitution after alpha-beta-depleted transplantation in children. A TCRbeta library incorporating unique molecular identifiers was prepared. Each CDR3 protein is one row after TCRdb ran MiXCR on the PCR reads. The sample yields around 190,000 distinct CDR3 sequences, 6.6% seen once. Sequences were derived from PBMCs, sampled before TCRalphabeta/CD19-depleted stem cell transplant. The receptor set was obtained from a boy aged 2 to 9 with acute lymphoblastic leukemia, due to receive a stem cell transplant.

V gene TRBV28 combines with J gene TRBJ2-1, with D possibly TRBD2 on 7 matching bases. The V end lost 8 bases, the J end lost 3 bases, and 17 bases lay between the germline ends. This CDR3 is 15 amino acids long. Germline loops: CDR1 MDHEN, CDR2 SYDVKM. The CDR3 region is CASGSGAGVYNEQFF. CDR3 coding DNA: TGTGCCAGCGGTTCGGGGGCGGGAGTCTACAATGAGCAGTTCTTC.

CDR3 in amino acids: CSAKSALADYEQYF. The CDR3, as DNA: TGCAGTGCTAAATCCGCTTTAGCGGACTACGAGCAGTACTTC. The V and J genes are TRBV20-1 and TRBJ2-7; D is perhaps TRBD2 (6 bases). CDR3 length: 14 residues. V lost 4 bases, J lost 3 bases, and 16 bases lay in between. CDR1 and CDR2 (germline): DFQATT, SNEGSKA (reference sequence).

This clonotype came up many times. The genes are TRBV7-9 and TRBJ2-7, with 7 nucleotides matching TRBD1. Trimming at V came to 6 bases and at J to 0 bases, leaving 5 bases not matched to a gene. Germline-derived CDR1 and CDR2 are SEHNR and FQNEAQ (reference sequence). This CDR3 is 14 amino acids long. The CDR3 sequence: CASSWTGDSYEQYF. In DNA form, the CDR3 reads TGTGCCAGCAGTTGGACAGGAGACTCCTACGAGCAGTACTTC.

This clonotype was detected many times. The chain is built from TRBV5-8 and TRBJ2-2, with 8 positions matching TRBD1. The ends lost 0 bases at V and 0 bases at J; junction bases unmatched: 1. This CDR3 has 16 residues. Per the germline V gene, CDR1 is SGHTS and CDR2 is YDEGEE. DNA of the CDR3: TGTGCCAGCAGCTTGGGGACAGGGTCGAACACCGGGGAGCTGTTTTTT. Translating gives CASSLGTGSNTGELFF. The variable domain in full, with the rest retrieved from reference TRBV5-8 and TRBJ2-2, is EAGVTQSPTHLIKTRGQQATLRCSPISGHTSVYWYQQALGLGLQFLLWYDEGEERNRGNFPPRFSGRQFPNYSSELNVNALELEDSALYLCASSLGTGSNTGELFFGEGSRLTVL.

The rearrangement uses TRBV6-5 and TRBJ2-2; maybe TRBD1 (5 bases). Per the germline V gene, CDR1 is MNHEY and CDR2 is SVGAGI. V lost 2 bases to trimming and J lost 4 bases, with 14 bases between them. The CDR3 covers 16 residues. CDR3 coding DNA: TGTGCCAGCAGTTACCCGCAGGGTAGGGGCACCGGGGAGCTGTTTTTT. Translating it yields CASSYPQGRGTGELFF.

This clonotype was seen repeatedly, ten times or more. The chain has TRBV2 and TRBJ2-7; D not resolved. The germline V gene encodes CDR1 SNHLY and CDR2 FYNNEI. This CDR3 is built from 14 residues. V was pared by 5 bases and J by 2 bases, with 13 bases between. This CDR3 is CASSPGRYTYEQYF. The CDR3 region has the DNA TGTGCCAGCAGTCCCGGTAGATATACCTACGAGCAGTACTTC.

This clonotype was detected ten times or more. The rearrangement uses TRBV5-1 and TRBJ2-7; 10 nucleotides agree with TRBD2. The CDR3 length is 15 residues. CDR1 and CDR2 from the germline V gene are SGHRS and YFSETQ. V trimming: 0 bases; J trimming: 2 bases; junction bases outside the gene matches: 2. CDR3 nucleotides: TGCGCCAGCAGCTTGGGGACTAGCGGACCCTACGAGCAGTACTTC. Its translation: CASSLGTSGPYEQYF.

In this sample, this clonotype turned up many times. This sequence joins TRBV12-3 or TRBV12-4 and TRBJ2-5; no definite D call. Trimming removed 6 bases from V and 5 bases from J, with 10 bases in between. The CDR3 spans 12 residues. The CDR3 DNA reads as TGTGCCAGCAGCCCCGGTTGGGAGACCCAGTACTTC. It is translated as CASSPGWETQYF.

This clonotype was counted at least ten times. The chain employs TRBV5-1 and TRBJ2-1; 8 bases align to TRBD1. In germline, CDR1 is SGHRS, CDR2 YFSETQ. The CDR3 spans 13 residues. V gave up 2 bases and J gave up 7 bases; unmatched junction bases: 2. The CDR3 DNA reads as TGCGCCAGCAGCTTAAGACAGGGGAATGAGCAGTTCTTC. Its protein is CASSLRQGNEQFF.

This clonotype was counted many times. The junction and the germline gene differ at one end; a read error may be behind it. The V and J genes are TRBV28 and TRBJ1-2; D may be TRBD1 (5 bases). This CDR3 contains 13 residues. Germline values: CDR1 MDHEN, CDR2 SYDVKM. CDR3 bases: TGTGCCAGCAGACTTTCAGGGCCGGGACGGAATTTCTTC. It translates to CASRLSGPGRNFF.

This sequence joins TRBV24-1 and TRBJ2-2, with D perhaps being TRBD1 or TRBD2 (5 bases each). Germline V gene lookup returns CDR1 KGHDR and CDR2 SFDVKD. The CDR3 extends over 12 amino acids. Trimming took 9 bases from V and 7 from J, leaving 11 bases between them. In DNA form, the CDR3 reads TGTGCCACCCAGGGACGCCGCGGGGAGCTGTTTTTT. This encodes CATQGRRGELFF.

At least ten counts were recorded for this clonotype. The V and J genes are TRBV3-1 and TRBJ2-3; TRBD2 matches at 13 bases. The germline gives CDR1 LGHDT, CDR2 YNNKEL (reference sequence). This CDR3 contains 18 residues. With V trimmed by 4 bases and J by 5 bases, 12 bases remained unmatched. The CDR3 nucleotides are TGTGCCAGCAGCCCCGGACTAGCGGGAGCACACGGGGAAGATACGCAGTATTTT. Its protein is CASSPGLAGAHGEDTQYF.

This clonotype turned up a few times. V is TRBV5-1 and J is TRBJ2-4, with 9 nucleotides matching TRBD1. From germline, CDR1 is SGHRS and CDR2 YFSETQ. CDR3 size: 15 residues. Trimming cost V 7 bases and J 0 bases; bases outside gene matches: 5. CDR3 DNA sequence: TGCGCCAGCCGCAGGACAGGGGTAGCCAAAAACATTCAGTACTTC. Amino acid sequence: CASRRTGVAKNIQYF. Full variable domain (outside the CDR3, taken from reference TRBV5-1 and TRBJ2-4): KAGVTQTPRYLIKTRGQQVTLSCSPISGHRSVSWYQQTPGQGLQFLFEYFSETQRNKGNFPGRFSGRQFSNSRSEMNVSTLELGDSALYLCASRRTGVAKNIQYFGAGTRLSVL.

This clonotype was observed at least ten times. V usage is TRBV2 and J usage is TRBJ2-7, with 8 bases lining up with TRBD2. The ends lost 6 bases at V and 2 bases at J; junction bases unmatched: 9. From germline, CDR1 is SNHLY and CDR2 FYNNEI. The CDR3 runs to 15 residues. The CDR3 DNA is TGTGCCAGCAGGGGACCAGCGGGAGATCCCTACGAGCAGTACTTC. Protein sequence: CASRGPAGDPYEQYF.

This clonotype was seen only a few times. The chain joins TRBV20-1 to TRBJ1-5, with D maybe TRBD1 (5 bases). CDR1 is DFQATT and CDR2 is SNEGSKA in the germline V gene (reference sequence). Trimming pared 5 bases from V and 6 bases from J, leaving 20 bases between. The CDR3 is made up of 15 amino acids. CDR3 nucleotide sequence: TGCAGTGCTTCCGAGAGGAGGGGCTCTTTTCAGCCCCAGCATTTT. It specifies CSASERRGSFQPQHF.

This clonotype was detected many times. This chain connects TRBV7-9 to TRBJ2-2; possible D gene TRBD1, 5 bases. The CDR3 covers 13 residues. The V gene's germline CDR1 is SEHNR and CDR2 FQNEAQ (reference sequence). Between the trimmed V and J ends, which lost 4 bases and 8 bases, there was a span of 11 bases. CDR3 amino acids: CASSSRVTGELFF. CDR3 bases: TGTGCCAGCAGCTCCAGGGTTACGGGGGAGCTGTTTTTT. The entire variable domain, with the rest obtained from reference TRBV7-9 and TRBJ2-2, is as follows: DTGVSQNPRHKITKRGQNVTFRCDPISEHNRLYWYRQTLGQGPEFLTYFQNEAQLEKSRLLSDRFSAERPKGSFSTLEIQRTEQGDSAMYLCASSSRVTGELFFGEGSRLTVL.

A few counts support this clonotype. The gene calls are TRBV7-2 and TRBJ2-7; 11 bases are a match to TRBD2. The CDR3 contains 16 residues. CDR1 and CDR2 (germline): SGHTA, FQGNSA. Unmatched junction bases numbered 14, after V lost 7 bases and J lost 6 bases. CDR3 in DNA: TGTGCCAGCACCGAAACCTTAGCGGGAGGGGAGCGCGAGCAGTACTTC. Its protein is CASTETLAGGEREQYF.

The CDR3 coding sequence is TGTGCCAGCTCACCAGTTGGGGGGACGGCCAAAAACATTCAGTACTTC. Translation gives CASSPVGGTAKNIQYF. The chain couples TRBV18 to TRBJ2-4, with a weak D call TRBD2 (6 bases). With 2 bases removed from V and 1 base from J, the gap between germline ends came to 12 bases. The germline V gene encodes CDR1 KGHSH and CDR2 LQKENI. The CDR3 runs to 16 residues.

This clonotype appeared many times. The chain combines TRBV5-5 with TRBJ2-7, with TRBD1 identical over 8 bases. Germline V lookup: CDR1 SGHKS, CDR2 YYEKEE (reference sequence). The length of the CDR3 is 13 residues. The V segment lost 6 bases and the J segment 3 bases; nucleotides outside the gene matches: 5. The CDR3 protein is CASKSGTGYEQYF. As DNA, the CDR3 is TGTGCCAGCAAATCCGGGACAGGCTACGAGCAGTACTTC.

Ten or more counts support this clonotype. The rearrangement joins TRBV4-3 to TRBJ1-5, with D uncertain. V was pared by 11 bases and J by 4 bases, with 18 bases between. Germline V gene lookup returns CDR1 LGHNA and CDR2 YSLEER. This CDR3 has 14 amino acids. The CDR3 reads CAGKRGILNQPQHF. CDR3 nucleotides: TGCGCCGGGAAACGGGGAATTTTAAATCAGCCCCAGCATTTT.

The table lists this clonotype with a few counts. V gene TRBV7-9 combines with J gene TRBJ2-5; D gene unclear. CDR1 and CDR2 from the germline V gene are SEHNR and FQNEAQ (reference sequence). V lost 3 bases and J lost 3, with 17 bases in between. This CDR3 has 16 residues. The CDR3 is CASSFGRIESEETQYF. CDR3 nucleotide sequence: TGTGCCAGCAGCTTCGGACGGATTGAATCTGAAGAGACCCAGTACTTC.

This clonotype occurred many times. This rearrangement joins TRBV5-1 to TRBJ2-3; 7 bases fit TRBD1. CDR1 SGHRS and CDR2 YFSETQ come from the germline V gene. The CDR3 totals 14 residues. Trimming took 4 bases from V and 4 from J; bases not matched to a gene: 6. CDR3 in amino acids: CASSERGRSDTQYF. The DNA of the CDR3 is TGCGCCAGCAGCGAGAGGGGGCGATCAGATACGCAGTATTTT.

This clonotype was observed many times. In nucleotides, the CDR3 is TGTGCCAGCAGCTTAGATGAAACGATGGGTGGAAACACCATATATTTT. This gives the protein CASSLDETMGGNTIYF. V gene TRBV7-6 combines with J gene TRBJ1-3, with unresolved D. The V end was cut by 1 base, the J end by 3 bases, with 13 bases between. This CDR3 comprises 16 residues. Germline V gene data show CDR1 as SGHVS and CDR2 as FNYEAQ.

This clonotype was seen at least ten times. J is TRBJ2-3 and V is TRBV9; the D is unclear. CDR1 SGDLS and CDR2 YYNGEE come from the germline V gene. Trimming pared 2 bases from V and 1 base from J, leaving 2 bases between. CDR3 length equals 12 residues. CDR3 in amino acids: CASSVGTDTQYF. The CDR3 DNA follows: TGTGCCAGCAGCGTCGGCACAGATACGCAGTATTTT.

This clonotype was seen many times. The chain recombines TRBV29-1 with TRBJ2-3; D ambiguous. Trimming removed 4 bases from V and 8 bases from J, with 13 bases in between. CDR1 and CDR2 from the germline V gene are SQVTM and ANQGSEA. CDR3 size: 12 residues. In nucleotides, the CDR3 is TGCAGCGTTGTACCCCTGCAAGGTACGCAGTATTTT. Encoded protein: CSVVPLQGTQYF.